This TCR beta chain was sequenced during a study of radiation and T cells in renal cell carcinoma. The assay was immunoSEQ multiplex PCR, and TCRdb's table has in-frame clones only and misses some. The top ten hold 6% to 9% of the sample, which has about 90,000 clones, approximately 82% seen once. CDR1 and CDR2 from the germline V gene are SGHTA and FQGNSA. This CDR3 has 15 residues. V lost 2 bases to trimming and J lost 3 bases, with 13 bases between them. Stated time point: blood 4 weeks post-SBRT, at nephrectomy. Treatment: 15 Gy SBRT to primary tumor, nephrectomy 4 weeks later. Radiation-treated patients gave blood at baseline, week 2 and week 4.

The clonotype originates from a man aged 55 to 70 with renal cell carcinoma. The material sequenced was blood, taken from a patient whose treatment included radiotherapy and nephrectomy. V is TRBV7-2 and J is TRBJ1-1; TRBD1 might be the D (5 bases). The CDR3 DNA reads TGTGCCAGCAGCTTAAGCCCAGGGTGGGACACTGAAGCTTTCTTT. Its translation is CASSLSPGWDTEAFF. The full variable domain, its missing parts supplied by reference TRBV7-2 and TRBJ1-1, is GAGVSQSPSNKVTEKGKDVELRCDPISGHTALYWYRQSLGQGLEFLIYFQGNSAPDKSGLPSDRFSAERTGGSVSTLTIQRTQQEDSAVYLCASSLSPGWDTEAFFGQGTRLTVV.